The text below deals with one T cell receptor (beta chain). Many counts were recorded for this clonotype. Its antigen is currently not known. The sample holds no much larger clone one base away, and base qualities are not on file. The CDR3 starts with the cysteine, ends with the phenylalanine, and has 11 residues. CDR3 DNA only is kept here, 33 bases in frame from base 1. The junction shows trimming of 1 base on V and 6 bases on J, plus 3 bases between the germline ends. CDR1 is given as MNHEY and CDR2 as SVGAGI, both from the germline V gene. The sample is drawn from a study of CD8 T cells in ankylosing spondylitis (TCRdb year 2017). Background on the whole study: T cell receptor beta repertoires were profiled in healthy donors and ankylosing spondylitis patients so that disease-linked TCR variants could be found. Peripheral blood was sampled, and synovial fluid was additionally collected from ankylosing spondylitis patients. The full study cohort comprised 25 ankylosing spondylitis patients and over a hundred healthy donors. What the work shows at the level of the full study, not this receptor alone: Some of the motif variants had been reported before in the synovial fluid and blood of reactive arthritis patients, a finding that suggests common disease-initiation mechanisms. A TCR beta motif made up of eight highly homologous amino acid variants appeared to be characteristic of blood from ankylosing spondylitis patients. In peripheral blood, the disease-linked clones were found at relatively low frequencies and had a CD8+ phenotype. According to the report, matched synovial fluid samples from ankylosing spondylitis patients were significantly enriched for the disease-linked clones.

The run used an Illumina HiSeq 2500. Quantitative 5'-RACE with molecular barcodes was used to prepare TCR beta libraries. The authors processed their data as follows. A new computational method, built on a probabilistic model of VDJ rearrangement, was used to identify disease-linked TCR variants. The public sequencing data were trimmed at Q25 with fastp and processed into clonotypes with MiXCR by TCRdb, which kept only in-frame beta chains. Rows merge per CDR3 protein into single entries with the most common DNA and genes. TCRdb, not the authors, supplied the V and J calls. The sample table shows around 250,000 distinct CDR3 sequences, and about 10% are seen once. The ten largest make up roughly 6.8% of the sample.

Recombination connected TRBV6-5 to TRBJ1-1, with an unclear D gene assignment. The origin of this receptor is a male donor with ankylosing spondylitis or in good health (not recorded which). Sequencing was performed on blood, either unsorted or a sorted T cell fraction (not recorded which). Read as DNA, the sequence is TGTGCCAGCAGTTACTTGGCTGAAGCTTTCTTT. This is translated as CASSYLAEAFF.